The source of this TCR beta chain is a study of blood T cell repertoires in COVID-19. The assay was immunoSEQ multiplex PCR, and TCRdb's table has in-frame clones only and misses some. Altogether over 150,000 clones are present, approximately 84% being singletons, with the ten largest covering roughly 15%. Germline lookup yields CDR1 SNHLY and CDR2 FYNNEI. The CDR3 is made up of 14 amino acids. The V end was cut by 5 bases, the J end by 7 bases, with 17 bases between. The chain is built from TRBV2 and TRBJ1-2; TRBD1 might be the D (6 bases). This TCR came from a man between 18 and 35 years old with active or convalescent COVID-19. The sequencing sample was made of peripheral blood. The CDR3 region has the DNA TGTGCCAGCAGTCCCGATCTACAGGGTTTTGGCTACACCTTC. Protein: CASSPDLQGFGYTF.